This T cell receptor beta chain comes out of a study of PD-1 blockade in classical Hodgkin lymphoma. Germline V lookup: CDR1 ENHRY, CDR2 SYGVKD. This CDR3 has 13 residues. Trimming cost V 8 bases and J 4 bases; bases outside gene matches: 7. The time point was: cycle 4 day 1 (C4D1), after 6 weeks of nivolumab. Every patient experienced relapse after autologous stem cell transplantation, and brentuximab vedotin exposure varied. With regard to this clone: Its antigen is currently unknown.

TCRdb's table, derived via immunoSEQ multiplex PCR, lists solely in-frame clones and lacks some. The sample records about 92,000 clones, under 85% being singletons. Study results and limitations: Complete responders possessed baseline diversity comparable to newly diagnosed patients.

This chain joins TRBV10-3 and TRBJ1-2; 7 bases are a match to TRBD1. This TCR came from a human donor with classical Hodgkin lymphoma. Sequencing used peripheral blood mononuclear cells (PBMCs), obtained before the fourth cycle of nivolumab. The CDR3 DNA sequence: TGTGCCATCGGGGCAGGGGGACTCTATGGCTACACCTTC. Protein product: CAIGAGGLYGYTF.